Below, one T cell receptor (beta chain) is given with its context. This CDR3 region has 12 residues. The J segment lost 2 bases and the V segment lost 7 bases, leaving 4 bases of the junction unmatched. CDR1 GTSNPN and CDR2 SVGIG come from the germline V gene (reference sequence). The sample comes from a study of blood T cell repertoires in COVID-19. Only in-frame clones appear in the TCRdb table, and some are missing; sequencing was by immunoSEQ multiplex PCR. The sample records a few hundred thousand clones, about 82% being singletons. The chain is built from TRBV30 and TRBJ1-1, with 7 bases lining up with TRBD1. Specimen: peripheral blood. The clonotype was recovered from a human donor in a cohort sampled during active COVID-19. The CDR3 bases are TGTGCCTATAGACAGGGTAACACTGAAGCTTTCTTT. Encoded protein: CAYRQGNTEAFF.